This TCR beta chain derives from a study of blood T cell repertoires in COVID-19. Study-level background: Spain, Italy and the United States supplied samples that represented acute and convalescent COVID-19. PBMCs, B-cell-depleted T cells, or T cells provided the cDNA or gDNA that made up the material.

Original handling: Reference gene primer amplification gave nucleated cell count estimates. Assay used: immunoSEQ multiplex PCR; TCRdb lists only in-frame clones, some missing. That table gives V, J and clone size, and the DNA gave D and trimming. The table lists some 200,000 clones, approximately 84% of them singletons. The J segment lost 0 bases and the V segment lost 0 bases, leaving 4 bases of the junction unmatched. From germline, CDR1 is SGHRS and CDR2 YFSETQ. This CDR3 contains 16 residues. The chain employs TRBV5-1 and TRBJ2-3; 7 positions agree with TRBD2. This receptor was taken from a human donor with acute or convalescent COVID-19. The donor label of this sample is uncertain. Sequenced sample: peripheral blood. This CDR3 reads CASSLALAQSTDTQYF. The CDR3 DNA follows: TGCGCCAGCAGCTTGGCACTAGCGCAGAGCACAGATACGCAGTATTTT. Full variable domain (rest looked up from reference TRBV5-1 and TRBJ2-3): KAGVTQTPRYLIKTRGQQVTLSCSPISGHRSVSWYQQTPGQGLQFLFEYFSETQRNKGNFPGRFSGRQFSNSRSEMNVSTLELGDSALYLCASSLALAQSTDTQYFGPGTRLTVL.